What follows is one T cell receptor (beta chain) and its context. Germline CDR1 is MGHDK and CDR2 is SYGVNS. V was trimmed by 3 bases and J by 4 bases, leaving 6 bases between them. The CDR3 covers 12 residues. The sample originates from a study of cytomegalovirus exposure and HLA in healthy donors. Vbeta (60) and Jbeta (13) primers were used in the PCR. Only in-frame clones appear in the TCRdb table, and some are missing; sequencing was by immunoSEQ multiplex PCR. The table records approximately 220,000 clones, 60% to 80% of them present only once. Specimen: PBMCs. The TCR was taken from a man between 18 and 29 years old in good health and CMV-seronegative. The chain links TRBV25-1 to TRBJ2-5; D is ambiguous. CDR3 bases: TGTGCCAGCAGTGACGGTTTAGAGACCCAGTACTTC. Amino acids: CASSDGLETQYF.